This T cell receptor (beta chain) was captured in a study of T-cell reconstitution after alpha-beta-depleted transplantation in children. Unique molecular identifiers tagged the TCRbeta library. A single record per CDR3 protein comes from TCRdb applying MiXCR to the PCR reads. The sample shows 500,000 or so distinct CDR3 sequences, around a third of them seen only once. Germline V CDR1 and CDR2: MGHRA, YSYEKL. The CDR3 is made up of 16 amino acids. V lost 1 base, J lost 7 bases, and 17 bases lay in between. This chain links TRBV4-1 with TRBJ2-1, with D perhaps TRBD1 or TRBD2 (5 bases each). Here the sequenced sample was PBMCs from the stem cell graft donor, taken from the stem cell graft. The TCR comes from a human donor who donated a stem cell graft to a child with aplastic anemia. The CDR3 here is CASSQVGRNLGNEQFF. In DNA form, the CDR3 reads TGCGCCAGCAGCCAAGTGGGACGCAACCTCGGGAATGAGCAGTTCTTC.